The 32 T cell receptor beta chains below come from one sample, sequenced in a study of blood T cell repertoires in COVID-19. Produced via immunoSEQ multiplex PCR; TCRdb's table is partial and in-frame only. Of about 99,000 clones listed, 80% to 85% are singletons. The specimen was peripheral blood. The source of these receptors is a man aged 65-85 years with active or convalescent COVID-19.

This clone was seen a handful of times. The chain joins TRBV9 to TRBJ2-7; D possibly corresponds to TRBD1 (5 bases). This CDR3 is built from 12 residues. Germline CDR1 reads SGDLS; CDR2 reads YYNGEE. V was clipped by 0 bases and J by 6 bases, with 7 bases between them. The CDR3 sequence: CASSVDRSEQYF. The DNA of the CDR3 is TGTGCCAGCAGCGTAGACAGGAGCGAGCAGTACTTC.

The chain has TRBV11-2 and TRBJ2-5; TRBD1 might be the D (6 bases). Germline V gene data show CDR1 as SGHAT and CDR2 as FQNNGV. The CDR3 length is 16 residues. V dropped 5 bases and J dropped 1 base, with 17 bases sitting between them. Here the CDR3 reads CASSHRDTQFQETQYF. DNA for the CDR3: TGTGCCAGCAGCCACCGGGACACCCAATTCCAAGAGACCCAGTACTTC.

This clone was counted between two and nine times. The chain couples TRBV5-6 to TRBJ2-3, with a weak D call TRBD1 (5 bases). The CDR3 spans 13 residues. V dropped 7 bases and J dropped 6 bases, with 15 bases sitting between them. CDR1 and CDR2 from the germline V gene are SGHDT and YYEEEE. The DNA of the CDR3 is TGTGCCAGCGCCCCCTTTAGGGGCGATACGCAGTATTTT. This encodes CASAPFRGDTQYF.

The gene calls are TRBV9 and TRBJ1-2; D might be TRBD1 (6 bases). The CDR3 runs to 15 residues. Germline CDR1 is SGDLS and CDR2 is YYNGEE. The V end was cut by 6 bases, the J end by 0 bases, with 15 bases between. This chain's CDR3 is CASTLEDSPNYGYTF. The CDR3 nucleotides are TGTGCCAGCACCCTAGAGGACAGTCCTAACTATGGCTACACCTTC.

V is TRBV19 and J is TRBJ2-3; no definite D call. The CDR3 runs 14 residues. Germline V CDR1 and CDR2: LNHDA, SQIVND (reference sequence). V lost 3 bases and J lost 7, with 14 bases in between. This CDR3 reads CASSISWVENTQYF. The CDR3 bases are TGTGCCAGTAGTATCTCCTGGGTGGAGAATACGCAGTATTTT. The entire variable domain, with the rest obtained from reference TRBV19 and TRBJ2-3, is as follows: DGGITQSPKYLFRKEGQNVTLSCEQNLNHDAMYWYRQDPGQGLRLIYYSQIVNDFQKGDIAEGYSVSREKKESFPLTVTSAQKNPTAFYLCASSISWVENTQYFGPGTRLTVL.

This clone was counted between two and nine times. This sequence joins TRBV5-8 and TRBJ1-5; perhaps TRBD1 as D (5 bases). Germline V CDR1 and CDR2: SGHTS, YDEGEE. The V and J ends lost 4 bases and 4 bases respectively, with 9 bases between them. The CDR3 loop spans 13 amino acids. CDR3 amino acids: CASSRQLNQPQHF. CDR3 DNA sequence: TGTGCCAGCAGCCGACAGTTAAATCAGCCCCAGCATTTT.

The chain combines TRBV5-1 with TRBJ2-2, with D perhaps TRBD2 (5 bases). V lost 0 bases, J lost 4 bases, and 7 bases lay in between. Germline V gene sequence: CDR1 SGHRS, CDR2 YFSETQ. The CDR3 length is 14 residues. The CDR3 region has the DNA TGCGCCAGCAGCTTGGGGACTTCCACCGGGGAGCTGTTTTTT. It codes for CASSLGTSTGELFF.

V usage is TRBV15 and J usage is TRBJ2-3, with D unresolved. This CDR3 region has 15 residues. Germline V gives CDR1 LNHNV, CDR2 YYDKDF (reference sequence). The germline V and J ends were trimmed by 1 base and 2 bases, with 10 bases remaining between them. DNA of the CDR3: TGTGCCACCAGCAGAGTCGGTGTTCTCACAGATACGCAGTATTTT. Translating it yields CATSRVGVLTDTQYF. The entire variable domain, with the rest obtained from reference TRBV15 and TRBJ2-3, is as follows: DAMVIQNPRYQVTQFGKPVTLSCSQTLNHNVMYWYQQKSSQAPKLLFHYYDKDFNNEADTPDNFQSRRPNTSFCFLDIRSPGLGDTAMYLCATSRVGVLTDTQYFGPGTRLTVL.

This sequence joins TRBV3-1 (or the pseudogene TRBV3-2) and TRBJ2-5, with 9 bases identical to TRBD1. Trimming took 4 bases from V and 2 from J; bases not matched to a gene: 2. The germline gives CDR1 LGHDT, CDR2 YNNKEL (reference sequence). This CDR3 has 14 amino acids. The CDR3 DNA sequence: TGTGCCAGCAGCCTAGGGACAGGGCAAGAGACCCAGTACTTC. Its translation: CASSLGTGQETQYF.

Concerning this clone: The identical CDR3 is also encoded by other nucleotide sequences in the sample. Here the CDR3 reads CASSPGLARETQYF. CDR3 coding DNA: TGTGCCAGCAGCCCGGGACTAGCGCGAGAGACCCAGTACTTC. The gene calls are TRBV7-2 and TRBJ2-5, with 10 nucleotides matching TRBD2. The germline V gene has CDR1 SGHTA and CDR2 FQGNSA. This CDR3 is 14 amino acids long. V was clipped by 5 bases and J by 4 bases; unmatched bases: 4.

This clone has just one count. The chain joins TRBV10-3 to TRBJ1-5; D call uncertain. Germline loops: CDR1 ENHRY, CDR2 SYGVKD. There are 13 residues in the CDR3. Trimming took 7 bases from V and 4 from J, leaving 11 bases between them. CDR3: CAINPDGNQPQHF. CDR3 DNA sequence: TGTGCCATCAATCCTGACGGGAATCAGCCCCAGCATTTT.

V and J are TRBV5-5 and TRBJ2-3; D is unclear. Germline-derived CDR1 and CDR2 are SGHKS and YYEKEE (reference sequence). The CDR3 totals 14 residues. The V end lost 2 bases, the J end lost 6 bases, and 13 bases lay between the germline ends. CDR3 sequence: CASSFRLVTDTQYF. CDR3 DNA: TGTGCCAGCAGCTTCAGACTGGTCACGGATACGCAGTATTTT.

This clone appeared a single time. The chain recombines TRBV9 with TRBJ2-5, with 11 nucleotides matching TRBD2. Trimming removed 0 bases from V and 1 base from J; junction bases left unmatched: 2. CDR3 size: 16 residues. The germline CDR1 and CDR2 sequences are SGDLS and YYNGEE. Here the CDR3 DNA reads TGTGCCAGCAGCGTAGGAGGGACTAGCGGCCAAGAGACCCAGTACTTC. Translation gives CASSVGGTSGQETQYF.

This sequence joins TRBV7-9 and TRBJ2-7, with 10 bases lining up with TRBD1. V was clipped by 5 bases and J by 11 bases; unmatched bases: 6. The CDR3 is 12 residues long. Germline V gene lookup returns CDR1 SEHNR and CDR2 FQNEAQ (reference sequence). The CDR3 DNA is TGTGCCAGCAGCCCTGGGACAGGGGATAAGTACTTC. The encoded protein is CASSPGTGDKYF.

This clone was seen more than once but under ten times. The V gene is TRBV12-1, the J gene TRBJ1-1; the listed D gene, TRBD1, was not tested against the DNA. TRBV12-1 is a pseudogene locus. CDR3 size: 17 residues. In DNA form, the CDR3 reads TGTGCCAGCAGCTTATACCGGGACAGGGATATGAACACTGAAGCTTTCTTT. Amino acid sequence: CASSLYRDRDMNTEAFF.

The chain has TRBV18 and TRBJ1-6, with 9 nucleotides matching TRBD1. Unmatched junction bases numbered 2, after V lost 4 bases and J lost 7 bases. In germline, CDR1 is KGHSH, CDR2 LQKENI. CDR3 length: 14 amino acids. The CDR3 region is CASSQGQGNSPLHF. DNA of the CDR3: TGTGCCAGCTCACAAGGACAGGGGAATTCACCCCTCCACTTT. The variable domain in full, with the rest retrieved from reference TRBV18 and TRBJ1-6, is NAGVMQNPRHLVRRRGQEARLRCSPMKGHSHVYWYRQLPEEGLKFMVYLQKENIIDESGMPKERFSAEFPKEGPSILRIQQVVRGDSAAYFCASSQGQGNSPLHFGNGTRLTVT.

This clone was detected only once. The V call is TRBV15, the J call TRBJ2-5, with TRBD1 matching 8 bases. Germline loops: CDR1 LNHNV, CDR2 YYDKDF (reference sequence). This CDR3 is 16 amino acids long. Unmatched junction bases numbered 5, after V lost 1 base and J lost 1 base. The CDR3 DNA reads as TGTGCCACCAGCAGAGCAGGGGGCGCTTTCCAAGAGACCCAGTACTTC. Residues: CATSRAGGAFQETQYF. Variable domain in full (rest from reference TRBV15 and TRBJ2-5): DAMVIQNPRYQVTQFGKPVTLSCSQTLNHNVMYWYQQKSSQAPKLLFHYYDKDFNNEADTPDNFQSRRPNTSFCFLDIRSPGLGDTAMYLCATSRAGGAFQETQYFGPGTRLLVL.

The rearrangement links TRBV28 to TRBJ1-2; weak D call: TRBD1 (5 bases). CDR3 length equals 14 residues. Germline-derived CDR1 and CDR2 are MDHEN and SYDVKM. V was trimmed by 4 bases and J by 2 bases, leaving 11 bases between them. The CDR3 DNA is TGTGCCAGCAGTTGGGGCCTAGAGAACTATGGCTACACCTTC. This translates into CASSWGLENYGYTF.

DNA of the CDR3: TGTGCCAGCACCCGTTTTTGGCAGTCCACCGACAATGAGCAGTTCTTC. Amino acids: CASTRFWQSTDNEQFF. The chain recombines TRBV7-2 with TRBJ2-1; D is unclear. The ends were cut back, 7 bases at V and 5 bases at J, with 21 bases in the middle. The germline V gene has CDR1 SGHTA and CDR2 FQGNSA. There are 16 residues in the CDR3.

The chain recombines TRBV5-1 with TRBJ1-4; 7 bases line up with TRBD1. The germline gives CDR1 SGHRS, CDR2 YFSETQ. The CDR3 has 14 amino acids. The V and J ends lost 0 bases and 5 bases, in that order; junction bases with no gene match: 1. The CDR3 loop reads CASSLGQGNEKLFF. CDR3 DNA: TGCGCCAGCAGCTTGGGACAGGGAAATGAAAAACTGTTTTTT.

This clone showed up just a few times. J is TRBJ2-1 and V is TRBV24-1; 7 bases are shared with TRBD2. Germline V CDR1 and CDR2: KGHDR, SFDVKD. V shed 1 base and J 9 bases; nucleotides not matched to a gene: 5. The CDR3 runs 14 residues. Here the CDR3 reads CATSDLEGRGEQFF. CDR3 coding DNA: TGTGCCACCAGTGATTTAGAGGGGAGGGGTGAGCAGTTCTTC.

V gene TRBV18 combines with J gene TRBJ2-1; 9 bases map to TRBD2. Per germline, CDR1 KGHSH and CDR2 LQKENI. V lost 2 bases, J lost 7 bases, and 6 bases stayed unmatched. The length of the CDR3 is 15 residues. The chain's CDR3 is CASSPGGGAQNEQFF. The CDR3 nucleotides are TGTGCCAGCTCACCAGGCGGGGGGGCGCAGAATGAGCAGTTCTTC.

The V gene is TRBV30, the J gene TRBJ1-1; 9 nucleotides match TRBD1. V lost 0 bases and J lost 5; bases outside the gene matches: 7. Germline V gene sequence: CDR1 GTSNPN, CDR2 SVGIG (reference sequence). CDR3 length: 15 amino acids. The CDR3: CAWSVRGQGRTEAFF. The CDR3 bases are TGTGCCTGGAGTGTACGGGGACAGGGACGAACTGAAGCTTTCTTT. The complete variable domain, with remaining parts taken from reference TRBV30 and TRBJ1-1, reads SQTIHQWPATLVQPVGSPLSLECTVEGTSNPNLYWYRQAAGRGLQLLFYSVGIGQISSEVPQNLSASRPQDRQFILSSKKLLLSDSGFYLCAWSVRGQGRTEAFFGQGTRLTVV.

The chain combines TRBV5-1 with TRBJ1-1, with D possibly matching TRBD1 (5 bases). CDR3 length: 15 residues. CDR1 and CDR2 (germline): SGHRS, YFSETQ. Deletions cut 0 bases from V and 1 base from J, with 10 bases between. The chain's CDR3 is CASSLEGWGNTEAFF. The CDR3 bases are TGCGCCAGCAGCTTGGAGGGGTGGGGGAACACTGAAGCTTTCTTT.

This chain joins TRBV12-5 and TRBJ2-3, with D uncertain. V was shortened by 3 bases and J by 6 bases, with 4 bases between the two germline ends. The CDR3 is 11 amino acids. CDR1 is LGHNT and CDR2 is FRNRAP in the germline V gene. The CDR3 region is CASGFGDTQYF. CDR3 DNA: TGTGCTAGTGGTTTCGGGGATACGCAGTATTTT. Together with reference TRBV12-5 and TRBJ2-3, the CDR3 gives the full variable domain: DARVTQTPRHKVTEMGQEVTMRCQPILGHNTVFWYRQTMMQGLELLAYFRNRAPLDDSGMPKDRFSAEMPDATLATLKIQPSEPRDSAVYFCASGFGDTQYFGPGTRLTVL.

This clone was detected only a few times. This sequence joins TRBV6-2 or TRBV6-3 and TRBJ2-2, with D maybe TRBD2 (6 bases). The V gene's germline CDR1 is MNHEY and CDR2 SVGEGT. V lost 5 bases and J 3 bases, leaving 10 bases between the germline ends. The CDR3 consists of 14 residues. The CDR3 DNA reads TGTGCCAGCAGTACCCAGCGGGACACCGGGGAGCTGTTTTTT. This gives the protein CASSTQRDTGELFF.

This clone has only a few counts. This chain joins TRBV18 and TRBJ2-5; 9 positions agree with TRBD1. The germline CDR1 and CDR2 sequences are KGHSH and LQKENI. CDR3 length: 13 amino acids. V shed 6 bases and J 4 bases; nucleotides not matched to a gene: 3. CDR3 DNA sequence: TGTGCCAGCTCGACAGGGGGACCAGAGACCCAGTACTTC. Protein product: CASSTGGPETQYF.

This chain links TRBV13 with TRBJ1-1, with 7 nucleotides matching TRBD1. The CDR3 is made up of 15 amino acids. Germline lookup yields CDR1 PRHDT and CDR2 FYEKMQ (reference sequence). Trimming removed 2 bases from V and 1 base from J; junction bases left unmatched: 4. The CDR3 spells CASSLNAGGNTEAFF. The CDR3 region has the DNA TGTGCCAGCAGCTTAAACGCAGGGGGGAACACTGAAGCTTTCTTT. The full variable domain, rest sourced from reference TRBV13 and TRBJ1-1, is AAGVIQSPRHLIKEKRETATLKCYPIPRHDTVYWYQQGPGQDPQFLISFYEKMQSDKGSIPDRFSAQQFSDYHSELNMSSLELGDSALYFCASSLNAGGNTEAFFGQGTRLTVV.

The V call is TRBV9, the J call TRBJ2-5; TRBD2 matches 9 bases. J was trimmed by 3 bases and V by 4 bases; bases with no gene match: 7. The CDR3 runs 15 residues. Germline V gives CDR1 SGDLS, CDR2 YYNGEE. CDR3: CASSKAGGAEETQYF. The CDR3 nucleotides read TGTGCCAGCAGCAAGGCGGGGGGGGCTGAAGAGACCCAGTACTTC.

The genes are TRBV11-2 and TRBJ2-3; D perhaps matches TRBD1 (6 bases). V gave up 5 bases and J gave up 1 base, with 19 bases separating them. The CDR3 has 17 residues. Per the germline V gene, CDR1 is SGHAT and CDR2 is FQNNGV. CDR3 region: CASSRQTGMGRTDTQYF. The CDR3 DNA reads as TGTGCCAGCAGCCGCCAGACAGGCATGGGGCGCACAGATACGCAGTATTTT. The full variable domain, its missing parts supplied by reference TRBV11-2 and TRBJ2-3, is EAGVAQSPRYKIIEKRQSVAFWCNPISGHATLYWYQQILGQGPKLLIQFQNNGVVDDSQLPKDRFSAERLKGVDSTLKIQPAKLEDSAVYLCASSRQTGMGRTDTQYFGPGTRLTVL.

The chain carries TRBV5-5 and TRBJ1-1; 10 bases are a match to TRBD1. V gave up 3 bases and J gave up 7 bases; unmatched junction bases: 3. Germline lookup yields CDR1 SGHKS and CDR2 YYEKEE (reference sequence). The CDR3 totals 13 residues. CDR3 residues: CASSSGQGYEAFF. The CDR3 bases are TGTGCCAGCAGCTCGGGACAGGGGTATGAAGCTTTCTTT. Combining the CDR3 with reference TRBV5-5 and TRBJ1-1 gives the whole variable domain DAGVTQSPTHLIKTRGQQVTLRCSPISGHKSVSWYQQVLGQGPQFIFQYYEKEERGRGNFPDRFSARQFPNYSSELNVNALLLGDSALYLCASSSGQGYEAFFGQGTRLTVV.

This clone was seen only once. The genes are TRBV6-6 and TRBJ2-2; no reliable D call. Germline loops: CDR1 MNHNY, CDR2 SVGAGI (reference sequence). Trimming cost V 2 bases and J 0 bases, with 4 bases left between them. This CDR3 spans 14 amino acids. DNA for the CDR3: TGTGCCAGCAGTTACGCGGCGAACACCGGGGAGCTGTTTTTT. This gives the protein CASSYAANTGELFF.